What follows are 5 T cell receptor beta chains derived from one specimen sequenced in a study of blood T cell repertoires in COVID-19. Some clones are missing from TCRdb's copy, which holds only in-frame ones; the method was immunoSEQ multiplex PCR. The sample records approximately 300,000 clones, more than 75% being singletons. The material sequenced was peripheral blood. Receptors were obtained from a woman aged 45-65 years with acute or convalescent COVID-19.

This clone was seen more than once but under ten times. V and J are TRBV4-1 and TRBJ1-5; 11 nucleotides agree with TRBD1. J was trimmed by 9 bases and V by 4 bases; bases with no gene match: 8. This CDR3 is built from 15 residues. From germline, CDR1 is MGHRA and CDR2 YSYEKL. CDR3 loop: CASSPSRDRGAPQHF. In DNA, the CDR3 is TGCGCCAGCAGCCCGTCCCGGGACAGGGGGGCGCCCCAGCATTTT.

The rearrangement joins TRBV27 to TRBJ2-1, with 15 bases that match TRBD2. The ends lost 5 bases at V and 0 bases at J; junction bases unmatched: 11. Looked up from germline, CDR1 is MNHEY and CDR2 is SMNVEV (reference sequence). CDR3 length: 20 residues. CDR3 region: CASSILPGLAGGSSYNEQFF. CDR3 nucleotide sequence: TGTGCCAGCAGTATCCTCCCGGGACTAGCGGGAGGTAGCTCCTACAATGAGCAGTTCTTC.

This clone was seen only a few times. CDR3 loop: CASSTPEAGITGELFF. As DNA, the CDR3 is TGCGCCAGCAGCACCCCAGAAGCCGGGATAACCGGGGAGCTGTTTTTT. The V call is TRBV5-1, the J call TRBJ2-2, with D possibly matching TRBD2 (5 bases). V dropped 4 bases and J dropped 5 bases, with 18 bases sitting between them. The CDR3 extends over 16 amino acids. CDR1 SGHRS and CDR2 YFSETQ come from the germline V gene.

The rearrangement uses TRBV28 and TRBJ1-5, with D perhaps matching TRBD1 (6 bases). Trimming pared 5 bases from V and 4 bases from J, leaving 9 bases between. This CDR3 spans 13 amino acids. Germline CDR1 reads MDHEN; CDR2 reads SYDVKM. The CDR3 sequence: CASSLQGNQPQHF. CDR3 nucleotide sequence: TGTGCCAGCAGTCTACAGGGAAATCAGCCCCAGCATTTT.

CDR3 amino acids: CASSLFLAGTDTQYF. CDR3 bases: TGTGCCAGCAGCTTATTTCTAGCGGGCACAGATACGCAGTATTTT. The chain combines TRBV7-3 with TRBJ2-3; TRBD2 agrees at 7 bases. V shed 2 bases, J shed 1 base, and the junction held 3 bases outside the gene matches. This CDR3 comprises 15 residues. CDR1 is SGHTA and CDR2 is FQGTGA in the germline V gene.